The next 26 T cell receptor beta chains were all read from a single sample in a study of post-analysis software for immune sequencing data. Whole-study results and caveats: TRBV5-6, TRBV5-1 and TRBV20-1 belonged to a set of about 5 TRBV segments that were more frequent in patients than controls.

Tagging with unique molecular identifiers was a feature of the TCR beta cDNA libraries. TCRdb re-analysed the PCR reads in MiXCR, keeping a single row per CDR3 protein. The sample contains fewer than 850,000 distinct CDR3 sequences, around 46% of which appear only once. Their specific antigens are unknown. The sample comprised blood. These receptors originate from a girl between 5 and 17 years old with multiple sclerosis.

This clonotype was detected many times. The chain uses TRBV6-6 and TRBJ1-2, with a possible D match to TRBD1 (6 bases). The CDR3 has 13 residues. V was pared by 5 bases and J by 2 bases, with 9 bases between. The germline CDR1 and CDR2 sequences are MNHNY and SVGAGI (reference sequence). Here the CDR3 DNA reads TGTGCCAGCAGTCCCGGGACAAACTATGGCTACACCTTC. This encodes CASSPGTNYGYTF.

This clonotype was found a few times. The chain uses TRBV7-9 and TRBJ2-1; 10 bases agree with TRBD1. The V and J ends lost 4 bases and 2 bases, in that order; junction bases with no gene match: 5. The CDR3 is 16 residues long. CDR1 is SEHNR and CDR2 is FQNEAQ in the germline V gene (reference sequence). The CDR3 loop reads CASSSQDRGAYNEQFF. The CDR3 DNA reads as TGTGCCAGCAGCTCCCAGGACAGGGGGGCCTACAATGAGCAGTTCTTC.

V usage is TRBV20-1 and J usage is TRBJ2-1; D remains unclear. Germline values: CDR1 DFQATT, CDR2 SNEGSKA (reference sequence). The CDR3 covers 11 residues. V was cut by 2 bases and J by 9 bases, with 8 bases left in between. In DNA form, the CDR3 reads TGCAGTGCTAGATTTGCGCGTGAGCAGTTCTTC. Amino acid sequence: CSARFAREQFF.

This clonotype was found a few times. The chain joins TRBV27 to TRBJ2-1; 8 bases are shared with TRBD2. V was clipped by 6 bases and J by 7 bases; unmatched bases: 8. In germline, CDR1 is MNHEY, CDR2 SMNVEV (reference sequence). CDR3 length equals 14 residues. The CDR3 protein is CASSLGLGGNEQFF. CDR3 sequence (DNA): TGTGCCAGCAGCCTGGGACTAGGCGGAAATGAGCAGTTCTTC.

This clonotype appeared a few times. The chain employs TRBV7-3 and TRBJ2-1; 9 positions agree with TRBD2. Losses at the gene ends were 5 bases for V and 4 bases for J; bases not matched to a gene: 6. Germline CDR1 SGHTA, CDR2 FQGTGA. This CDR3 has 15 amino acids. Here the CDR3 reads CASSASSGTYNEQFF. In DNA, the CDR3 is TGTGCCAGCAGCGCTTCTAGCGGGACTTACAATGAGCAGTTCTTC.

V gene TRBV6-2 or TRBV6-3 combines with J gene TRBJ2-7; D gene unclear. Trimming pared 0 bases from V and 7 bases from J, leaving 7 bases between. The germline V gene has CDR1 MNHEY and CDR2 SVGEGT. The CDR3 contains 12 residues. The CDR3 spells CASSYSSGEQYF. DNA for the CDR3: TGTGCCAGCAGTTACTCGTCTGGGGAGCAGTACTTC.

This clonotype has more than one count but fewer than ten. The rearrangement links TRBV23-1 to TRBJ2-7, with TRBD1 matching over 8 bases. Being an ORF, TRBV23-1 has a function that is uncertain. This CDR3 is built from 16 residues. V lost 2 bases to trimming and J lost 3 bases; unmatched junction nucleotides: 9. CDR3 coding DNA: TGCGCCAGCAGTCAACTCGGACAGGGTCTTGGCTACGAGCAGTACTTC. This encodes CASSQLGQGLGYEQYF.

The gene calls are TRBV20-1 and TRBJ2-3; D is unresolved. Looked up from germline, CDR1 is DFQATT and CDR2 is SNEGSKA (reference sequence). The CDR3 is 14 residues long. V was cut by 0 bases and J by 0 bases, with 7 bases left in between. For the CDR3, the DNA is TGCAGTGCTAGAGATTTGGGGAGCACAGATACGCAGTATTTT. It is translated as CSARDLGSTDTQYF.

The chain uses TRBV20-1 and TRBJ2-1; TRBD1 might be the D (6 bases). CDR3 length: 14 residues. Per the germline V gene, CDR1 is DFQATT and CDR2 is SNEGSKA (reference sequence). The V gene lost 6 bases and the J gene lost 5 bases, with 17 bases spanning the gap. The CDR3 DNA sequence: TGCAGTGCCGAAACCGAGACAGGTAACAATGAGCAGTTCTTC. Protein sequence: CSAETETGNNEQFF.

The chain carries TRBV12-5 and TRBJ1-2; 7 bases match TRBD1. The CDR3 sequence is 13 residues long. Per germline, CDR1 LGHNT and CDR2 FRNRAP. The junction had 5 bases not matched to a gene; V was cut back by 6 bases and J by 4 bases. The CDR3 nucleotides are TGTGCTAGTGGCCCCGGGACAGCCTATGGCTACACCTTC. The encoded protein is CASGPGTAYGYTF.

This clonotype was counted a few times. The chain uses TRBV6-5 and TRBJ1-1, with D tentatively TRBD1 (6 bases). Trimming shortened V by 2 bases and J by 6 bases, and 10 bases separated the two germline ends. Germline V gene sequence: CDR1 MNHEY, CDR2 SVGAGI. CDR3 size: 13 residues. Here the CDR3 DNA reads TGTGCCAGCAGTTACCCGGGGGGCGCTGAAGCTTTCTTT. It specifies CASSYPGGAEAFF.

This clonotype has more than one count but fewer than ten. DNA for the CDR3: TGCGCCAGCAGCCCGGGACAGCACCCCTCTAACTATGGCTACACCTTC. It yields the protein CASSPGQHPSNYGYTF. The chain uses TRBV5-1 and TRBJ1-2; 7 bases match TRBD1. The CDR3 is 16 amino acids. Germline V lookup: CDR1 SGHRS, CDR2 YFSETQ. Trimming took 4 bases from V and 0 from J; bases not matched to a gene: 9.

This clonotype was recorded a few times. The chain has TRBV9 and TRBJ1-6; 9 bases agree with TRBD1. Germline values: CDR1 SGDLS, CDR2 YYNGEE. This CDR3 region has 16 residues. J was trimmed by 9 bases and V by 4 bases; bases with no gene match: 11. DNA of the CDR3: TGTGCCAGCAGCAAACAGGGGGCCCTAGCTACTTCACCCCTCCACTTT. This encodes CASSKQGALATSPLHF.

CDR3 region: CAISDRAGGPYEQYF. CDR3 nucleotides: TGTGCCATCAGTGACCGAGCGGGAGGGCCGTACGAGCAGTACTTC. This chain joins TRBV10-3 and TRBJ2-7; the match to TRBD2 covers 10 bases. Germline lookup yields CDR1 ENHRY and CDR2 SYGVKD. The CDR3 consists of 15 residues. Unmatched junction bases numbered 6, after V lost 3 bases and J lost 4 bases.

This clonotype came up a few times. The genes are TRBV6-8 and TRBJ2-2; unclear D gene. Between the trimmed V and J ends, which lost 5 bases and 5 bases, there was a span of 9 bases. CDR1 is MNHGY and CDR2 is SAAAGT in the germline V gene. The CDR3 runs to 13 residues. The CDR3 region has the DNA TGTGCCAGCAGTCCTGCTAGGACCGGGGAGCTGTTTTTT. This codes for CASSPARTGELFF.

The CDR3: CSASIGGNTEAFF. CDR3 coding DNA: TGCAGTGCTAGTATAGGGGGGAACACTGAAGCTTTCTTT. This sequence joins TRBV20-1 and TRBJ1-1; D is perhaps TRBD1 (6 bases). There are 13 residues in the CDR3. The V gene's germline CDR1 is DFQATT and CDR2 SNEGSKA (reference sequence). V was pared by 3 bases and J by 1 base, with 9 bases between.

This chain links TRBV15 with TRBJ2-1; D is uncertain. This CDR3 has 12 amino acids. V was shortened by 0 bases and J by 9 bases, with 6 bases between the two germline ends. The germline CDR1 and CDR2 sequences are LNHNV and YYDKDF (reference sequence). CDR3 protein: CATSRDWGEQFF. CDR3 in DNA: TGTGCCACCAGCAGAGATTGGGGTGAGCAGTTCTTC.

The chain carries TRBV28 and TRBJ1-2; D unclear. Between the trimmed V and J ends, which lost 3 bases and 5 bases, there was a span of 13 bases. The CDR3 has 14 amino acids. The germline gives CDR1 MDHEN, CDR2 SYDVKM. This CDR3 reads CASSFGRWEYGYTF. CDR3 DNA sequence: TGTGCCAGCAGTTTTGGACGGTGGGAGTATGGCTACACCTTC.

This chain links TRBV7-2 with TRBJ2-5, with unresolved D. The CDR3 runs to 16 residues. Germline CDR1 and CDR2: SGHTA and FQGNSA. V was cut by 1 base and J by 9 bases, with 21 bases left in between. The CDR3 bases are TGTGCCAGCAGCTTAGAACTGGCGCGATCGGTTTTGGCCCAGTACTTC. Residues: CASSLELARSVLAQYF.

This clonotype was observed a handful of times. The J gene is TRBJ1-1, the V gene TRBV6-6; 8 bases match TRBD1. The CDR3 length is 14 residues. Germline trimming cut 2 bases from V and 1 base from J; bases unmatched to any gene: 0. The germline CDR1 and CDR2 sequences are MNHNY and SVGAGI (reference sequence). CDR3 DNA sequence: TGTGCCAGCAGTTACGGGACAGGGAACACTGAAGCTTTCTTT. This codes for CASSYGTGNTEAFF.

There are a few counts of this clonotype. V is TRBV6-5 and J is TRBJ2-7; no firm D call. Germline values: CDR1 MNHEY, CDR2 SVGAGI. Trimming cost V 11 bases and J 0 bases, with 17 bases left between them. This CDR3 has 14 residues. The CDR3: CAPDLAELSYEQYF. CDR3 in DNA: TGTGCCCCCGACCTGGCGGAGCTCTCCTACGAGCAGTACTTC.

The CDR3 bases are TGCAGTGCTAGAGACCCTGACGAGGGGTGGGGCTACGAGCAGTACTTC. Translated, it gives CSARDPDEGWGYEQYF. This chain connects TRBV20-1 to TRBJ2-7; either TRBD1 or TRBD2 may fit D (5 bases each). This CDR3 is 16 amino acids long. V was shortened by 0 bases and J by 3 bases, with 18 bases between the two germline ends. Per germline, CDR1 DFQATT and CDR2 SNEGSKA (reference sequence).

This clonotype was seen a few times. The chain employs TRBV7-9 and TRBJ1-2; D uncertain. V dropped 3 bases and J dropped 4 bases, with 21 bases sitting between them. Germline V gives CDR1 SEHNR, CDR2 FQNEAQ (reference sequence). The CDR3 has 17 residues. Here the CDR3 DNA reads TGTGCCAGCAGCTTGAGGGTGGAGGAGGACCTTGGCTATGGCTACACCTTC. This encodes CASSLRVEEDLGYGYTF.

This clonotype was picked up many times. The rearrangement joins TRBV6-2 or TRBV6-3 to TRBJ2-1; no reliable D call. In germline, CDR1 is MNHEY, CDR2 SVGEGT. V was pared by 2 bases and J by 3 bases, with 2 bases between. This CDR3 has 12 amino acids. Here the CDR3 reads CASSYGYNEQFF. CDR3 bases: TGTGCCAGCAGTTACGGCTACAATGAGCAGTTCTTC.

The chain is built from TRBV29-1 and TRBJ2-1; D remains unclear. Trimming stripped 4 bases from V and 0 bases from J, with 7 bases between. CDR1 and CDR2 from the germline V gene are SQVTM and ANQGSEA. The CDR3 runs to 13 residues. The chain's CDR3 is CSVVAVSYNEQFF. Written as DNA, the CDR3 is TGCAGCGTTGTGGCAGTCTCCTACAATGAGCAGTTCTTC.

This clonotype came up a few times. The genes are TRBV13 and TRBJ2-3; 9 nucleotides align to TRBD2. The CDR3 has 17 amino acids. The V gene end was trimmed by 5 bases and the J gene end by 6 bases; junction bases not matched to a gene: 15. CDR1 and CDR2 (germline): PRHDT, FYEKMQ (reference sequence). The CDR3 is CASSPRERAGGRDTQYF. The CDR3 region has the DNA TGTGCCAGCAGCCCCCGGGAGCGGGCGGGAGGGCGTGATACGCAGTATTTT.